The sequence of this T cell receptor (beta chain) was determined in a study of a mutant IDH1 vaccine in newly diagnosed glioma. Study-wide background: Once 4-6 weeks had passed after radiotherapy alone, vaccination started, or it started with temozolomide cycles. Treated patients, averaging about 40 years, were roughly 62% male and around 38% female. Antecedent treatment encompassed radiotherapy, temozolomide, or their combination; the majority received both.

A word on this clone: Its cognate antigen is unknown.

Only in-frame clones appear in the TCRdb table, and some are missing; sequencing was by immunoSEQ multiplex PCR. The sample records under 40,000 clones, approximately 78% being singletons. Time point defined: week 35, safety follow-up. Vaccination used 300 ug of mutant IDH1 20-mer peptide per dose, with topical imiquimod. Overall study findings and caveats: Top-clonotype changes in peripheral T cells seemed unrelated to pseudoprogression.

This CDR3 has 14 residues. V shed 4 bases and J 4 bases; nucleotides not matched to a gene: 6. Germline V gene data show CDR1 as SGHNT and CDR2 as YYREEE (reference sequence). Sequences were derived from PBMCs, sampled from a glioma patient whose treatment included an IDH1 peptide vaccine. V is TRBV5-4 and J is TRBJ1-2, with TRBD1 matching 8 bases. The clonotype was recovered from a young woman with glioma. This CDR3 is CASSETGVGYGYTF. CDR3 nucleotide sequence: TGTGCCAGCAGCGAGACAGGGGTAGGCTATGGCTACACCTTC.